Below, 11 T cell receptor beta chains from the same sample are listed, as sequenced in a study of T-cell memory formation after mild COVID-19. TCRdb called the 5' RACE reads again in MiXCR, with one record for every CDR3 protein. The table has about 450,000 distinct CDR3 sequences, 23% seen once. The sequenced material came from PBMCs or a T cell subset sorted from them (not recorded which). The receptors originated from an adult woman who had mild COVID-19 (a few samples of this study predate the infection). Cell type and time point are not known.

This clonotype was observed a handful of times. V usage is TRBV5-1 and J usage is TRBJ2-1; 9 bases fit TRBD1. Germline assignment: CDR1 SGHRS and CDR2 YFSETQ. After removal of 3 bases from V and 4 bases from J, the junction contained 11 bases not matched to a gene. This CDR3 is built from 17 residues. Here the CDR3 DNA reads TGCGCCAGCAGCTCTCTCGGACAGGGGTACTCTTACAATGAGCAGTTCTTC. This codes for CASSSLGQGYSYNEQFF. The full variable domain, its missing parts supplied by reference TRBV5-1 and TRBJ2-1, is KAGVTQTPRYLIKTRGQQVTLSCSPISGHRSVSWYQQTPGQGLQFLFEYFSETQRNKGNFPGRFSGRQFSNSRSEMNVSTLELGDSALYLCASSSLGQGYSYNEQFFGPGTRLTVL.

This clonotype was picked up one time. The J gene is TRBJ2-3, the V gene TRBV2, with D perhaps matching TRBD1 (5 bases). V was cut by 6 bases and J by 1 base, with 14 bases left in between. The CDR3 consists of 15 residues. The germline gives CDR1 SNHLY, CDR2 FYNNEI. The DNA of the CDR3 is TGTGCCAGCAGCCTAGGGGTTCGGCGCACAGATACGCAGTATTTT. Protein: CASSLGVRRTDTQYF.

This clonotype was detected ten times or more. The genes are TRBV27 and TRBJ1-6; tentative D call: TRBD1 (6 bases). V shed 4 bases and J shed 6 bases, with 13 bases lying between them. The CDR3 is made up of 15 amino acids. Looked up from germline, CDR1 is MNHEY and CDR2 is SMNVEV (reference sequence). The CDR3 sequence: CASSSRTAANSPLHF. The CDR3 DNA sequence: TGTGCCAGCAGTTCTCGGACAGCGGCTAATTCACCCCTCCACTTT.

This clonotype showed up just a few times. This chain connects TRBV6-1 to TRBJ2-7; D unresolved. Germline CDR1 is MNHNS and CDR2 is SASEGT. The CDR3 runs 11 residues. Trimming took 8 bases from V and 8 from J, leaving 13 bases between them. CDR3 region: CASVMSGKQYF. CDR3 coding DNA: TGTGCCAGCGTCATGAGTGGGAAGCAGTACTTC.

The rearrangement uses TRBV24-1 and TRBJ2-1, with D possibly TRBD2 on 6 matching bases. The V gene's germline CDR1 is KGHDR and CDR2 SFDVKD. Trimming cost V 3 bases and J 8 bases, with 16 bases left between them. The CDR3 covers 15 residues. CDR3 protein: CATSDGASDGHEQFF. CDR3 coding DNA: TGTGCCACCAGTGATGGGGCTAGCGATGGCCATGAGCAGTTCTTC.

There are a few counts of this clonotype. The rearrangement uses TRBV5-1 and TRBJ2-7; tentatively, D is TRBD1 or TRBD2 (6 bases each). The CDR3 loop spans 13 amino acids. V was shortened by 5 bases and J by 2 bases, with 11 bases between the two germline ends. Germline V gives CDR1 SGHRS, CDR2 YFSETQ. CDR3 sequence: CASREGQAYEQYF. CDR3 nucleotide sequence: TGCGCCAGCAGGGAGGGACAAGCCTACGAGCAGTACTTC.

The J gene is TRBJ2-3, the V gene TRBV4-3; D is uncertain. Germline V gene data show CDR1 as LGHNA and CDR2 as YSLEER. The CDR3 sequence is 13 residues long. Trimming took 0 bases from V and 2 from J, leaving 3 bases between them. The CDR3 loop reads CASSQDFTDTQYF. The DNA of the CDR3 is TGCGCCAGCAGCCAAGATTTCACAGATACGCAGTATTTT.

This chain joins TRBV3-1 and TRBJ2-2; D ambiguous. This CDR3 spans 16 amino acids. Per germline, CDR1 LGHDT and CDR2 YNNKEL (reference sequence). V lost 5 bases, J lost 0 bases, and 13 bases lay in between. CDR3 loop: CASSSRHIANTGELFF. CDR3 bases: TGTGCCAGCAGCTCAAGACACATCGCGAACACCGGGGAGCTGTTTTTT.

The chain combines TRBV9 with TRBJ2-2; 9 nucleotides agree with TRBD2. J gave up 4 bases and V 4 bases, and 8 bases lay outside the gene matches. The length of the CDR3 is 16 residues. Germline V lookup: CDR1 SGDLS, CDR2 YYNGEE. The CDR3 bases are TGTGCCAGCAGCCCTCCTAGCGGGGAGCTCACCGGGGAGCTGTTTTTT. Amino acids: CASSPPSGELTGELFF.

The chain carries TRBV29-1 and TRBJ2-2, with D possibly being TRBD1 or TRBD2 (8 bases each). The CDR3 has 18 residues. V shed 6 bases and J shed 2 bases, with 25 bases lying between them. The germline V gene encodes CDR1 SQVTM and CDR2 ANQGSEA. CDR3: CSVAGGAGSGTNTGELFF. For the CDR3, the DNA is TGCAGCGTCGCAGGGGGCGCGGGTAGCGGGACAAACACCGGGGAGCTGTTTTTT.

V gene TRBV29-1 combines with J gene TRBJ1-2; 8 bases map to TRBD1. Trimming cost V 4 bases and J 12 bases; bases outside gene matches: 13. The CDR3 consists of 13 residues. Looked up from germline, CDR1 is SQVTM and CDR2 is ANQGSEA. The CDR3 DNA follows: TGCAGCGTTGTCTTCGACAGGGGCCTCGGTCACACCTTC. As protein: CSVVFDRGLGHTF.